Shown below are 2 T cell receptor beta chains from a single sample sequenced in a study of Graves' ophthalmopathy and Graves' hyperthyroidism. Amplified material comprised TCR beta CDR3 regions derived from RNA transcripts. HTBI-primed first-round RT-PCR preceded second-round multiplex PCR. TCRdb passed the multiplex PCR reads through MiXCR, listing each CDR3 protein once. The sample has a few hundred thousand distinct CDR3 sequences; 39% are singletons. Sequences were obtained from peripheral blood or thyroid tissue (not recorded which). These receptors were collected from an adult man with Graves' hyperthyroidism.

This clonotype occurred many times. The CDR3 DNA reads TGTGCCAGCAGCCCTAGTCAGGGCGACGAGGCTTTCTTT. This sequence encodes CASSPSQGDEAFF. V is TRBV7-3 and J is TRBJ1-1; weak D call: TRBD1 (5 bases). Trimming shortened V by 5 bases and J by 11 bases, and 18 bases separated the two germline ends. Germline V CDR1 and CDR2: SGHTA, FQGTGA. The CDR3 is made up of 13 amino acids.

This clonotype was counted many times. This chain uses TRBV11-2 with TRBJ2-7; D is possibly TRBD2 (5 bases). Trimming pared 1 base from V and 6 bases from J, leaving 10 bases between. This CDR3 region has 13 residues. CDR1 is SGHAT, CDR2 FQNNGV, per germline. This CDR3 is CASSLVWGVEQYF. The CDR3 coding sequence is TGTGCCAGCAGCTTAGTCTGGGGAGTCGAGCAGTACTTC.